These 21 T cell receptor beta chains were all obtained from the same sample, sequenced in a study of T cells in localized non-small cell lung cancer (dated by TCRdb to 2018 to 2021). To prepare the library, the immunoSEQ multiplex PCR assay was applied. In TCRdb, the immuneACCESS table is reduced to in-frame sequences with V and J assigned. These tables do not hold every clone; where another copy was compared, an unresolved V gene accounts for under half, and the others remain unexplained. This sample has 30,000 or so clones in its table, and 92% of those were observed once. 4% to 4.5% of the sample goes to the ten largest clones. This specimen was peripheral blood mononuclear cells, taken before any cancer treatment. Receptors originate from a woman aged 40-75 years with stage III lung adenocarcinoma.

This clone was counted between two and nine times. The rearrangement joins TRBV6-5 to TRBJ1-3; D is unclear. Looked up from germline, CDR1 is MNHEY and CDR2 is SVGAGI. Trimming cost V 2 bases and J 7 bases, with 9 bases left between them. This CDR3 spans 13 amino acids. The CDR3 here is CASSYRGLNTIYF. The CDR3 DNA sequence: TGTGCCAGCAGTTACCGGGGATTGAACACCATATATTTT.

The chain employs TRBV7-2 and TRBJ2-3, with a possible D match to TRBD2 (7 bases). Germline V CDR1 and CDR2: SGHTA, FQGNSA. With 5 bases removed from V and 6 bases from J, the gap between germline ends came to 18 bases. The CDR3 runs 15 residues. The CDR3 nucleotides read TGTGCCAGCAGCCCCCCGGGGGGCTACGGGGATACGCAGTATTTT. Protein sequence: CASSPPGGYGDTQYF.

The chain uses TRBV19 and TRBJ2-1; TRBD1 matches 10 bases. Losses at the gene ends were 3 bases for V and 3 bases for J; bases not matched to a gene: 2. Germline CDR1 and CDR2: LNHDA and SQIVND (reference sequence). There are 15 residues in the CDR3. The CDR3 spells CASSIRDRGYNEQFF. The DNA for the CDR3 is TGTGCCAGTAGTATCCGGGACAGGGGCTACAATGAGCAGTTCTTC.

The gene calls are TRBV19 and TRBJ1-5; D is possibly TRBD1 (5 bases). This CDR3 region has 16 residues. V lost 0 bases and J lost 2, with 11 bases in between. CDR1 LNHDA and CDR2 SQIVND come from the germline V gene (reference sequence). CDR3 bases: TGTGCCAGTAGTATAGACCGGGACTCCCGCAATCAGCCCCAGCATTTT. It encodes CASSIDRDSRNQPQHF.

The J gene is TRBJ2-1, the V gene TRBV5-1, with 12 bases lining up with TRBD2. With 4 bases clipped from V and 7 bases from J, the junction kept 6 bases outside the gene matches. The CDR3 has 15 residues. Germline CDR1 reads SGHRS; CDR2 reads YFSETQ. The CDR3 DNA reads TGCGCCAGCAGCCCACTAGCGGGAGGTGGGAATGAGCAGTTCTTC. Its protein is CASSPLAGGGNEQFF.

A remark on this clone: This sample includes further DNA sequences coding for the same CDR3. The CDR3 sequence is CAWREQAAPLHF. In nucleotides, the CDR3 is TGTGCCTGGAGAGAACAGGCTGCACCCCTCCACTTT. The chain joins TRBV30 to TRBJ1-6, with D possibly matching TRBD1 (5 bases). Deletions cut 3 bases from V and 11 bases from J, with 11 bases between. Germline V lookup: CDR1 GTSNPN, CDR2 SVGIG (reference sequence). The CDR3 runs to 12 residues. Variable domain in full (rest from reference TRBV30 and TRBJ1-6): SQTIHQWPATLVQPVGSPLSLECTVEGTSNPNLYWYRQAAGRGLQLLFYSVGIGQISSEVPQNLSASRPQDRQFILSSKKLLLSDSGFYLCAWREQAAPLHFGNGTRLTVT.

V usage is TRBV28 and J usage is TRBJ1-1; 9 nucleotides agree with TRBD1. V was pared by 6 bases and J by 1 base, with 15 bases of the junction left unmatched. This CDR3 spans 18 amino acids. CDR1 and CDR2 from the germline V gene are MDHEN and SYDVKM. The CDR3 sequence: CASRRPYGTGMGNTEAFF. The CDR3 bases are TGTGCCAGCAGGAGGCCGTACGGGACAGGGATGGGGAACACTGAAGCTTTCTTT.

The chain joins TRBV28 to TRBJ1-2, with D tentatively TRBD1 (5 bases). CDR3 length equals 15 residues. V lost 8 bases to trimming and J lost 8 bases, with 24 bases between them. In germline, CDR1 is MDHEN, CDR2 SYDVKM. The CDR3 nucleotides read TGTGCCAGCTTGGGCGCAGGTACCCAAAGGGACGGCTACACCTTC. Encoded protein: CASLGAGTQRDGYTF.

The chain employs TRBV25-1 and TRBJ2-1; D is perhaps TRBD2 (5 bases). The germline gives CDR1 MGHDK, CDR2 SYGVNS. Trimming pared 0 bases from V and 7 bases from J, leaving 7 bases between. CDR3 length: 13 amino acids. The CDR3 DNA reads TGTGCCAGCAGTGAATATGGAGGAAATGAGCAGTTCTTC. It translates to CASSEYGGNEQFF.

Points on this clone: A junction end diverges from the germline sequence, so it may reflect a read error. V usage is TRBV7-7 and J usage is TRBJ2-1, with D tentatively TRBD1 (5 bases). Per germline, CDR1 SSHAT and CDR2 FNYEAQ (reference sequence). The CDR3 runs to 14 residues. The CDR3 nucleotides read TGTGCTAGCAGCTTAGCCCCGGACACCAATGAGCAGTTCTTC. Translated: CASSLAPDTNEQFF.

This clone was detected a few times. The chain recombines TRBV5-6 with TRBJ1-4; TRBD1 aligns across 8 bases. The CDR3 loop spans 15 amino acids. The V segment lost 4 bases and the J segment 5 bases; nucleotides outside the gene matches: 7. Germline-derived CDR1 and CDR2 are SGHDT and YYEEEE. The CDR3 DNA follows: TGTGCCAGCAGCCCGCGACAGGGGTCGAATGAAAAACTGTTTTTT. It encodes CASSPRQGSNEKLFF.

V and J are TRBV7-2 and TRBJ2-1; tentatively, D is TRBD2 (6 bases). CDR1 and CDR2 (germline): SGHTA, FQGNSA. There are 15 residues in the CDR3. V lost 3 bases and J lost 4, with 13 bases in between. CDR3 sequence (DNA): TGTGCCAGCAGCTTTGATCGCGGGAAGTACAATGAGCAGTTCTTC. Amino acid sequence: CASSFDRGKYNEQFF.

The rearrangement uses TRBV5-1 and TRBJ2-7; weak D call: TRBD1 (5 bases). The CDR3 consists of 14 residues. The V and J ends lost 4 bases and 6 bases respectively, with 17 bases between them. Germline V gene sequence: CDR1 SGHRS, CDR2 YFSETQ. Here the CDR3 DNA reads TGCGCCAGCAGCCTTGGGGAAGGGGTGAGCGAGCAGTACTTC. Its translation: CASSLGEGVSEQYF.

CDR3 amino acids: CASSLAPDSTEQFF. In DNA, the CDR3 is TGTGCCAGCAGCTTAGCGCCTGACTCTACAGAGCAGTTCTTC. The genes are TRBV7-7 and TRBJ2-1, with D unresolved. The germline V and J ends were trimmed by 0 bases and 10 bases, with 13 bases remaining between them. CDR3 length: 14 residues. Germline V gives CDR1 SSHAT, CDR2 FNYEAQ (reference sequence).

The chain recombines TRBV6-5 with TRBJ2-1, with 10 nucleotides matching TRBD2. Germline V lookup: CDR1 MNHEY, CDR2 SVGAGI. Trimming removed 1 base from V and 7 bases from J; junction bases left unmatched: 4. This CDR3 has 15 residues. For the CDR3, the DNA is TGTGCCAGCAGTTACTTTCTAGCGGGGGATAATGAGCAGTTCTTC. As protein: CASSYFLAGDNEQFF.

This chain links TRBV6-1 with TRBJ1-3; tentatively, D is TRBD1 (6 bases). Germline CDR1 MNHNS, CDR2 SASEGT. The CDR3 has 13 residues. V was clipped by 11 bases and J by 0 bases, with 11 bases between them. The CDR3 sequence: CAGGHFSGNTIYF. CDR3 DNA sequence: TGTGCCGGGGGACACTTCTCTGGAAACACCATATATTTT.

This chain uses TRBV30 with TRBJ2-1, with D possibly matching TRBD1 (6 bases). Germline assignment: CDR1 GTSNPN and CDR2 SVGIG (reference sequence). CDR3 length equals 15 residues. V gave up 5 bases and J gave up 5 bases, with 19 bases separating them. The CDR3 loop is CAWSPLRGSDNEQFF. The DNA for the CDR3 is TGTGCCTGGTCCCCCCTCAGGGGTTCGGACAATGAGCAGTTCTTC.

The rearrangement joins TRBV29-1 to TRBJ2-3; 15 bases agree with TRBD2. J was trimmed by 2 bases and V by 7 bases; bases with no gene match: 10. The CDR3 runs 17 residues. The germline gives CDR1 SQVTM, CDR2 ANQGSEA. The CDR3 DNA reads TGCAGCGCCGACTCCGGGACTAGCGGGGGGAACACAGATACGCAGTATTTT. Translated: CSADSGTSGGNTDTQYF.

The rearrangement joins TRBV5-1 to TRBJ2-3, with 8 bases identical to TRBD1. Germline V gene data show CDR1 as SGHRS and CDR2 as YFSETQ. The J segment lost 1 base and the V segment lost 4 bases, leaving 2 bases of the junction unmatched. The CDR3 runs to 14 residues. In DNA form, the CDR3 reads TGCGCCAGCAGCAACAGGGGGGGCACAGATACGCAGTATTTT. Amino acid sequence: CASSNRGGTDTQYF.

The V and J genes are TRBV19 and TRBJ1-1; no definite D call. With 1 base removed from V and 5 bases from J, the gap between germline ends came to 20 bases. This CDR3 region has 17 residues. In germline, CDR1 is LNHDA, CDR2 SQIVND (reference sequence). The DNA for the CDR3 is TGTGCCAGTAGTATAGGGGTCGGCGCCGGATTTATAACTGAAGCTTTCTTT. Protein product: CASSIGVGAGFITEAFF.

The gene calls are TRBV29-1 and TRBJ2-6; D may correspond to TRBD1 or TRBD2 (5 bases each). V lost 6 bases and J 3 bases, leaving 9 bases between the germline ends. Per germline, CDR1 SQVTM and CDR2 ANQGSEA. The CDR3 has 13 amino acids. The CDR3 nucleotides are TGCAGCGTCCGGGACGGTGGGGCCAACGTCCTGACTTTC. It specifies CSVRDGGANVLTF.